This passage covers 9 T cell receptor beta chains from one sample sequenced in a study of CD8+CD57+ T cells in acquired aplastic anemia. The TCR beta profiling, which covered VDJ combination and CDR3 sequence, was carried out using genomic DNA as the template. TCRdb ran MiXCR on the reads and lists one entry per CDR3 protein. Altogether over 250,000 distinct CDR3 sequences are present, about 50% being singletons, with the ten largest covering around 1.3%. Only patients with CD8+CD57+ cell expansion on flow cytometry were chosen for sequencing. The sample consisted of sorted CD4+, CD8+, or CD8+CD57+ T cells (not recorded which) from PBMCs. These receptors were collected from a human donor with aplastic anemia.

The chain uses TRBV12-3 or TRBV12-4 and TRBJ2-7, with 8 nucleotides matching TRBD1. This CDR3 comprises 16 residues. V shed 5 bases, J shed 3 bases, and the junction held 12 bases outside the gene matches. The CDR3 sequence is CASSKSGGSSHYEQYF. In DNA, the CDR3 is TGTGCCAGCAGTAAATCAGGGGGCTCTTCCCACTACGAGCAGTACTTC.

The chain carries TRBV2 and TRBJ1-2; D perhaps matches TRBD1 (5 bases). The CDR3 loop spans 12 amino acids. Deletions cut 6 bases from V and 8 bases from J, with 13 bases between. CDR1 and CDR2 (germline): SNHLY, FYNNEI. CDR3 protein: CASRLGTYGYTF. The CDR3 DNA is TGTGCCAGCAGGCTCGGGACGTACGGCTACACCTTC. Full variable domain (remainder filled in from reference TRBV2 and TRBJ1-2): EPEVTQTPSHQVTQMGQEVILRCVPISNHLYFYWYRQILGQKVEFLVSFYNNEISEKSEIFDDQFSVERPDGSNFTLKIRSTKLEDSAMYFCASRLGTYGYTFGSGTRLTVV.

This clonotype was picked up many times. The chain employs TRBV5-1 and TRBJ2-1, with 12 bases identical to TRBD2. This CDR3 spans 18 amino acids. Germline CDR1 is SGHRS and CDR2 is YFSETQ. The V and J ends lost 0 bases and 4 bases, in that order; junction bases with no gene match: 8. CDR3 loop: CASSLGATSGGNYNEQFF. The CDR3 region has the DNA TGCGCCAGCAGCTTGGGGGCGACTAGCGGGGGAAATTACAATGAGCAGTTCTTC.

On this clonotype itself: One end of the junction does not line up with germline, which may come from a read error. The V gene is TRBV25-1, the J gene TRBJ1-4; no clear D. The CDR3 is made up of 15 amino acids. The V gene's germline CDR1 is MGHDK and CDR2 SYGVNS. CDR3 residues: CAGSSSSWSGEKLFF. The CDR3, as DNA: TGTGCCGGCAGTTCTTCCTCTTGGTCGGGGGAAAAACTGTTTTTT.

This clonotype turned up a few times. The chain combines TRBV20-1 with TRBJ2-5, with D possibly matching TRBD2 (5 bases). The CDR3 loop spans 14 amino acids. V was clipped by 6 bases and J by 5 bases, with 19 bases between them. Germline V gene sequence: CDR1 DFQATT, CDR2 SNEGSKA (reference sequence). This CDR3 reads CSAGRGSPRETQYF. The CDR3 DNA reads as TGCAGTGCCGGGCGCGGGTCCCCGAGGGAGACCCAGTACTTC.

CDR3 nucleotide sequence: TGTGCCATCAGCCGACAGTACGAGCAGTACTTC. It specifies CAISRQYEQYF. The V call is TRBV10-3, the J call TRBJ2-7, with D possibly matching TRBD1 (5 bases). V was pared by 6 bases and J by 4 bases, with 7 bases between. CDR3 length: 11 residues. CDR1 is ENHRY, CDR2 SYGVKD, per germline.

As for this clonotype: A read error may account for a junction end that differs from germline. The rearrangement uses TRBV7-8 and TRBJ2-2; D is possibly TRBD2 (5 bases). The germline gives CDR1 SGHVS, CDR2 FQNEAQ. The CDR3 spans 15 residues. As DNA, the CDR3 is TGTGCCAGCAGCTTCGGCCTCCCCTTCACCGGGGAGCTGTCTTTT. Its protein is CASSFGLPFTGELSF. Complete variable domain (other parts from reference TRBV7-8 and TRBJ2-2): GAGVSQSPRYKVAKRGQDVALRCDPISGHVSLFWYQQALGQGPEFLTYFQNEAQLDKSGLPSDRFFAERPEGSVSTLKIQRTQQEDSAVYLCASSFGLPFTGELSFGEGSRLTVL.

The chain couples TRBV7-2 to TRBJ2-1; 10 bases line up with TRBD2. CDR3 size: 16 residues. Germline loops: CDR1 SGHTA, CDR2 FQGNSA. Unmatched junction bases numbered 12, after V lost 3 bases and J lost 10 bases. In DNA form, the CDR3 reads TGTGCCAGCAGCTTGTCCTCGCAGCGGGGGGGCCGGGAGCAGTTCTTC. It encodes CASSLSSQRGGREQFF.

This clonotype was observed a few times. The chain joins TRBV24-1 to TRBJ2-7; 7 bases line up with TRBD1. After removal of 4 bases from V and 6 bases from J, the junction contained 8 bases not matched to a gene. Germline CDR1 KGHDR, CDR2 SFDVKD. The CDR3 contains 14 residues. CDR3 loop: CATSESDRIGEQYF. The DNA for the CDR3 is TGTGCCACCAGTGAATCGGACAGGATCGGCGAGCAGTACTTC.